The T cell receptor beta chain under discussion was sequenced for a study of cytomegalovirus exposure and HLA in healthy donors. Germline loops: CDR1 SGHNT, CDR2 YENEEA. The CDR3 has 12 residues. V was clipped by 5 bases and J by 7 bases, with 11 bases between them. Whole-study findings and limits: The classifier was said to identify cytomegalovirus status with high specificity and sensitivity.

PCR was performed using 60 Vbeta and 13 Jbeta primers. Measured with immunoSEQ multiplex PCR; TCRdb has only the in-frame clones, and not every one. Among 170,000 or so clones, 77% were seen once, and the ten largest hold less than 1.5%. As to this clone: Its antigen remains unidentified.

The receptor was isolated from a woman in her thirties in good health and CMV-seropositive. This chain connects TRBV11-3 to TRBJ1-1; D might be TRBD1 (6 bases). Sequenced material: PBMCs. In nucleotides, the CDR3 is TGTGCCAGCAGCCCAGGACAGTTTGAAGCTTTCTTT. It codes for CASSPGQFEAFF.